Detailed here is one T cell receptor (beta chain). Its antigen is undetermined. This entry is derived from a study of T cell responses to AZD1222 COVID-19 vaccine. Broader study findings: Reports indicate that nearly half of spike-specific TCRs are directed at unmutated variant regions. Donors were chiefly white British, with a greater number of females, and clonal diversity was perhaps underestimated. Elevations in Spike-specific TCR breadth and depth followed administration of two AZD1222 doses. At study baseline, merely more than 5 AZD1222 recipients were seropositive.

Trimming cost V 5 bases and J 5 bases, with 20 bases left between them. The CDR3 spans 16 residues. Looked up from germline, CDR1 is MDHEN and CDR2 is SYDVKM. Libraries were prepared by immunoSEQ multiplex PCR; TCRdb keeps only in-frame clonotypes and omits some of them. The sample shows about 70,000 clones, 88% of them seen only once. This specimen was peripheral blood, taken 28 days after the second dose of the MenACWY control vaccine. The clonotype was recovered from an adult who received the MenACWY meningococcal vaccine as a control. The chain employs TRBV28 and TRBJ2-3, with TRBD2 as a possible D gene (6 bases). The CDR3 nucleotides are TGTGCCAGCAGTCTCCGTGCGGGGAAAATGGGAGATACGCAGTATTTT. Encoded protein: CASSLRAGKMGDTQYF. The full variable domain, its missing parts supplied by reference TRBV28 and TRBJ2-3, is DVKVTQSSRYLVKRTGEKVFLECVQDMDHENMFWYRQDPGLGLRLIYFSYDVKMKEKGDIPEGYSVSREKKERFSLILESASTNQTSMYLCASSLRAGKMGDTQYFGPGTRLTVL.